The 10 T cell receptor beta chains reported below all come from one sample, sequenced in a study of T cells in narcolepsy. Clones were read by immunoSEQ multiplex PCR, and TCRdb kept only the in-frame ones, dropping some. This sample has some 35,000 clones; roughly 86% occur once, and the top ten carry around 2%. Sequencing used memory (CD45RA-) CD4+ T cells from blood. Receptors were obtained from a human donor in good health.

The sample holds a few counts of this clone. This chain joins TRBV5-1 and TRBJ2-1; possibly TRBD1 for D (6 bases). V was trimmed by 4 bases and J by 5 bases, leaving 19 bases between them. The CDR3 runs 16 residues. Germline CDR1 reads SGHRS; CDR2 reads YFSETQ. CDR3 bases: TGCGCCAGCAGCCCAACCCAGGGGATGGTACACAATGAGCAGTTCTTC. Residues: CASSPTQGMVHNEQFF.

This chain links TRBV7-9 with TRBJ2-2; no definite D call. The ends were cut back, 5 bases at V and 6 bases at J, with 10 bases in the middle. Germline V CDR1 and CDR2: SEHNR, FQNEAQ (reference sequence). The CDR3 runs 13 residues. In DNA form, the CDR3 reads TGTGCCAGCAGCCCGCTAGAGGCCGGGGAGCTGTTTTTT. Translation: CASSPLEAGELFF. Full variable domain (outside the CDR3, taken from reference TRBV7-9 and TRBJ2-2): DTGVSQNPRHKITKRGQNVTFRCDPISEHNRLYWYRQTLGQGPEFLTYFQNEAQLEKSRLLSDRFSAERPKGSFSTLEIQRTEQGDSAMYLCASSPLEAGELFFGEGSRLTVL.

This sequence joins TRBV25-1 and TRBJ1-2, with 12 bases identical to TRBD1. V shed 4 bases, J shed 5 bases, and the junction held 8 bases outside the gene matches. CDR1 is MGHDK, CDR2 SYGVNS, per germline. The CDR3 covers 16 residues. DNA of the CDR3: TGTGCCAGCAGTGGCCCCGGGACAGGGGGCGAATATGGCTACACCTTC. Translation gives CASSGPGTGGEYGYTF.

This chain joins TRBV5-1 and TRBJ2-1; the D gene is possibly TRBD1 (6 bases). The CDR3 length is 12 residues. The V end lost 4 bases, the J end lost 9 bases, and 11 bases lay between the germline ends. Germline CDR1 and CDR2: SGHRS and YFSETQ. The CDR3 DNA reads TGCGCCAGCAGCCCGCAGGGGTTTGAGCAGTTCTTC. Its protein product is CASSPQGFEQFF.

The rearrangement links TRBV5-4 to TRBJ2-5; unclear D gene. The end of the DNA fits TRBJ2-7 better, so the J call may be wrong. Germline V gives CDR1 SGHNT, CDR2 YYREEE (reference sequence). The CDR3 has 16 residues. Here the CDR3 DNA reads TGTGCCAGCAGCTTGGGTGGTCAGACTGGAGCCTACGAGCAGTACTTC. This translates into CASSLGGQTGAYEQYF.

This sequence joins TRBV29-1 and TRBJ2-7; D possibly matches TRBD1 or TRBD2 (5 bases each). The CDR3 consists of 13 residues. Trimming pared 3 bases from V and 3 bases from J, leaving 12 bases between. The germline V gene has CDR1 SQVTM and CDR2 ANQGSEA. CDR3 in amino acids: CSVETGTVYEQYF. In DNA, the CDR3 is TGCAGCGTTGAGACGGGGACGGTCTACGAGCAGTACTTC.

The rearrangement uses TRBV11-3 and TRBJ2-3; D possibly corresponds to TRBD2 (7 bases). Trimming took off 5 bases at V and 2 bases at J, with 20 bases between the two ends. Germline assignment: CDR1 SGHNT and CDR2 YENEEA. The CDR3 consists of 17 residues. CDR3 sequence (DNA): TGTGCCAGCAGCCCGCCAGGGGTGGGAGGGTACACAGATACGCAGTATTTT. It encodes CASSPPGVGGYTDTQYF. Based on the CDR3 plus reference TRBV11-3 and TRBJ2-3, the full variable domain is EAGVVQSPRYKIIEKKQPVAFWCNPISGHNTLYWYLQNLGQGPELLIRYENEEAVDDSQLPKDRFSAERLKGVDSTLKIQPAELGDSAVYLCASSPPGVGGYTDTQYFGPGTRLTVL.

V and J are TRBV10-3 and TRBJ1-2, with D unclear. Germline assignment: CDR1 ENHRY and CDR2 SYGVKD. V lost 1 base and J lost 2, with 11 bases in between. CDR3 length: 15 amino acids. The CDR3, as DNA: TGTGCCATCAGTGAGTTAACCGACGGAAACTATGGCTACACCTTC. Protein sequence: CAISELTDGNYGYTF.

This clone was observed a single time. The chain employs TRBV18 and TRBJ1-4; tentative D call: TRBD1 (5 bases). V gave up 3 bases and J gave up 0 bases, with 8 bases separating them. The CDR3 sequence is 15 residues long. Germline V gene data show CDR1 as KGHSH and CDR2 as LQKENI. CDR3 residues: CASSPRDATNEKLFF. CDR3 sequence (DNA): TGTGCCAGCTCACCGAGGGACGCAACTAATGAAAAACTGTTTTTT.

The CDR3 loop reads CASRTRQGKGYGYTF. The CDR3 DNA is TGTGCCAGCAGGACTAGACAGGGAAAGGGCTATGGCTACACCTTC. The chain has TRBV27 and TRBJ1-2; 7 bases are a match to TRBD1. V lost 6 bases to trimming and J lost 4 bases; unmatched junction nucleotides: 11. In germline, CDR1 is MNHEY, CDR2 SMNVEV (reference sequence). This CDR3 is built from 15 residues.